This TCR beta chain comes out of a study of regulatory T cells in long-lasting Graves disease. Study background: Antithyroid drugs had been given to newly diagnosed Graves' patients for under 3 months.

This clonotype has just a few counts. Arm-PCR with iRepertoire HTBI primers amplified the CDR3 regions for these TCR beta libraries. Each CDR3 protein is one row after TCRdb ran MiXCR on the multiplex PCR reads. The table records about 220,000 distinct CDR3 sequences, less than 20% of them present only once. This CDR3 is 15 amino acids long. After removal of 5 bases from V and 3 bases from J, the junction contained 2 bases not matched to a gene. From germline, CDR1 is LGHDT and CDR2 YNNKEL (reference sequence). The time point denotes: newly diagnosed GD, antithyroid drugs for less than 3 months. PBMC RNA was the source of the TCR library. This sample also appeared in a second study, on T cells in Graves' hyperthyroidism and ophthalmopathy. That source adds: No progression to ophthalmopathy during 18 months of follow-up defined stable disease. Blood also held most thyroid clonotypes expanded beyond 0.001.

The chain joins TRBV3-1 to TRBJ2-3, with 13 bases aligning to TRBD2. This sample comprised peripheral blood mononuclear cells (PBMCs), obtained at new diagnosis, from a patient treated with antithyroid drugs. The TCR originated in a woman aged 25-40 years with Graves disease. The CDR3, as DNA: TGTGCCAGCAGCGGGGGACTAGCGGGGACAGATACGCAGTATTTT. It yields the protein CASSGGLAGTDTQYF.